Each of the 22 T cell receptor beta chains below was sequenced from the same sample in a study of early T cells in non-severe SARS-CoV-2 infection. TCRdb re-derived calls from the 5' RACE reads in MiXCR, one entry per CDR3 protein. The sample consists of fewer than 90,000 distinct CDR3 sequences, more than 13% of them appearing once. What was sequenced was whole blood. Every receptor here comes from an adult who was a healthcare worker with PCR-confirmed SARS-CoV-2 infection or an uninfected control (not recorded which).

This clonotype was observed a few times. This chain joins TRBV20-1 and TRBJ1-6, with D perhaps TRBD1 (5 bases). The CDR3 runs 15 residues. Trimming cost V 6 bases and J 9 bases, with 21 bases left between them. The germline V gene has CDR1 DFQATT and CDR2 SNEGSKA (reference sequence). The CDR3 is CSAPTAGQGGSPLHF. Here the CDR3 DNA reads TGCAGTGCCCCAACGGCGGGTCAGGGAGGTTCACCCCTCCACTTT.

This sequence joins TRBV2 and TRBJ1-1; the D is unclear. The germline V gene encodes CDR1 SNHLY and CDR2 FYNNEI. The CDR3 runs to 15 residues. With 3 bases removed from V and 3 bases from J, the gap between germline ends came to 14 bases. CDR3 sequence (DNA): TGTGCCAGCAGTGACCCAGGTGACGTCGACACTGAAGCTTTCTTT. Residues: CASSDPGDVDTEAFF.

Only a few counts were recorded for this clonotype. The J gene is TRBJ2-7, the V gene TRBV18; D is unclear. V was trimmed by 6 bases and J by 1 base, leaving 16 bases between them. Germline V gives CDR1 KGHSH, CDR2 LQKENI. CDR3 length equals 15 residues. The CDR3 region is CASSSSDIYSYEQYF. The CDR3 DNA follows: TGTGCCAGCTCGTCTTCTGACATCTATTCCTACGAGCAGTACTTC.

J is TRBJ2-1 and V is TRBV29-1; D is perhaps TRBD2 (5 bases). CDR1 and CDR2 from the germline V gene are SQVTM and ANQGSEA. CDR3 length: 11 residues. V was clipped by 4 bases and J by 7 bases, with 8 bases between them. The CDR3, as DNA: TGCAGCGTTGGGACGGGGAATGAGCAGTTCTTC. It codes for CSVGTGNEQFF.

This clonotype came up a few times. The J gene is TRBJ1-1, the V gene TRBV7-3; no reliable D call. The germline V gene has CDR1 SGHTA and CDR2 FQGTGA. The germline V and J ends were trimmed by 5 bases and 0 bases, with 7 bases remaining between them. This CDR3 has 13 residues. The DNA for the CDR3 is TGTGCCAGCAGCATAGGCATGAACACTGAAGCTTTCTTT. It yields the protein CASSIGMNTEAFF.

The chain has TRBV28 and TRBJ1-5, with D perhaps TRBD1 (6 bases). Germline loops: CDR1 MDHEN, CDR2 SYDVKM. This CDR3 is 17 amino acids long. With 2 bases removed from V and 0 bases from J, the gap between germline ends came to 14 bases. CDR3 in DNA: TGTGCCAGCAGTTTAGTGGGCAGGGGTGGTAGCAATCAGCCCCAGCATTTT. This translates into CASSLVGRGGSNQPQHF.

V usage is TRBV5-1 and J usage is TRBJ2-2; the D is unclear. CDR1 is SGHRS, CDR2 YFSETQ, per germline. Trimming stripped 4 bases from V and 2 bases from J, with 6 bases between. This CDR3 has 13 amino acids. The CDR3 loop is CASSASNTGELFF. In nucleotides, the CDR3 is TGCGCCAGCAGCGCCTCCAACACCGGGGAGCTGTTTTTT.

This clonotype was seen a handful of times. The rearrangement links TRBV11-1 to TRBJ1-5; maybe TRBD1 (5 bases). The germline gives CDR1 SGHAT, CDR2 FQDESV (reference sequence). The V gene lost 5 bases and the J gene lost 1 base, with 6 bases spanning the gap. This CDR3 has 13 residues. DNA of the CDR3: TGTGCCAGCAGCCGGGGCAGCAATCAGCCCCAGCATTTT. Translated: CASSRGSNQPQHF.

This clonotype was counted between two and nine times. The rearrangement links TRBV7-6 to TRBJ2-3; 8 positions agree with TRBD2. Losses at the gene ends were 4 bases for V and 0 bases for J; bases not matched to a gene: 3. Per the germline V gene, CDR1 is SGHVS and CDR2 is FNYEAQ. The CDR3 sequence is 15 residues long. CDR3 region: CASSSSGGSTDTQYF. The CDR3 bases are TGTGCCAGCAGCTCCAGCGGGGGAAGCACAGATACGCAGTATTTT.

The chain combines TRBV29-1 with TRBJ2-3; 8 nucleotides agree with TRBD1. The ends lost 3 bases at V and 6 bases at J; junction bases unmatched: 8. The CDR3 has 14 amino acids. Germline CDR1 SQVTM, CDR2 ANQGSEA. The CDR3 DNA reads TGCAGCGTTGAGGAGACAGGGGTACGCGATACGCAGTATTTT. It specifies CSVEETGVRDTQYF.

The chain links TRBV3-1 to TRBJ2-4; D remains unclear. Germline loops: CDR1 LGHDT, CDR2 YNNKEL (reference sequence). V lost 1 base, J lost 8 bases, and 12 bases lay in between. This CDR3 spans 14 amino acids. The CDR3 sequence is CASSQARGLDIQYF. The CDR3 nucleotides are TGTGCCAGCAGCCAAGCTCGAGGTCTGGACATTCAGTACTTC.

The sample holds a few counts of this clonotype. The rearrangement joins TRBV11-2 to TRBJ2-1; the match to TRBD1 covers 7 bases. The ends lost 3 bases at V and 8 bases at J; junction bases unmatched: 4. Germline CDR1 is SGHAT and CDR2 is FQNNGV. The length of the CDR3 is 13 residues. Here the CDR3 DNA reads TGTGCCAGCAGCTTCACAGGGGACGATGAGCAGTTCTTC. This encodes CASSFTGDDEQFF.

This chain uses TRBV11-2 with TRBJ2-5, with D perhaps given as TRBD1 or TRBD2 (6 bases each). Trimming cost V 5 bases and J 9 bases, with 22 bases left between them. Germline CDR1 reads SGHAT; CDR2 reads FQNNGV. The length of the CDR3 is 15 residues. CDR3 DNA: TGTGCCAGCAGCCCCCGGGGGCGGCTGGGGAAGTCCCAGTACTTC. Amino acid sequence: CASSPRGRLGKSQYF.

The chain carries TRBV6-2 or TRBV6-3 and TRBJ2-7; TRBD1 might be the D (6 bases). V lost 3 bases, J lost 2 bases, and 8 bases lay in between. This CDR3 spans 13 amino acids. CDR1 is MNHEY, CDR2 SVGEGT, per germline. DNA of the CDR3: TGTGCCAGCAGTTATACAGGGCCCTACGAGCAGTACTTC. This encodes CASSYTGPYEQYF.

This chain connects TRBV5-1 to TRBJ2-1, with D maybe TRBD2 (6 bases). V lost 6 bases, J lost 3 bases, and 13 bases lay in between. The CDR3 length is 14 residues. In germline, CDR1 is SGHRS, CDR2 YFSETQ. As DNA, the CDR3 is TGCGCCAGCAACTTCGGGACTCTCTACAATGAGCAGTTCTTC. Translating it yields CASNFGTLYNEQFF.

This chain uses TRBV7-9 with TRBJ1-2; D remains ambiguous. Germline V lookup: CDR1 SEHNR, CDR2 FQNEAQ (reference sequence). Deletions cut 1 base from V and 4 bases from J, with 7 bases between. The CDR3 consists of 13 residues. The DNA for the CDR3 is TGTGCCAGCAGCTTAGGAACGGGCTATGGCTACACCTTC. Protein: CASSLGTGYGYTF.

This clonotype was seen once. The chain joins TRBV9 to TRBJ2-7; D uncertain. This CDR3 contains 17 residues. V was cut by 0 bases and J by 0 bases, with 16 bases left in between. Germline values: CDR1 SGDLS, CDR2 YYNGEE. The CDR3 DNA sequence: TGTGCCAGCAGCGTAGCGTCACCCGAAGCTCACTCCTACGAGCAGTACTTC. Encoded protein: CASSVASPEAHSYEQYF.

The chain couples TRBV6-6 to TRBJ2-7; TRBD1 aligns across 11 bases. CDR3 length: 13 residues. CDR1 and CDR2 (germline): MNHNY, SVGAGI (reference sequence). Trimming cost V 8 bases and J 3 bases; bases outside gene matches: 3. Written as DNA, the CDR3 is TGTGCCAGCCGGGACAGGGGGATCTACGAGCAGTACTTC. It specifies CASRDRGIYEQYF.

This clonotype was detected a few times. The CDR3 DNA follows: TGCGCCAGCAGCTTCGGGGGACAGCTCACAGATACGCAGTATTTT. Its protein is CASSFGGQLTDTQYF. This chain joins TRBV5-1 and TRBJ2-3; tentatively, D is TRBD1 (7 bases). V was trimmed by 2 bases and J by 2 bases, leaving 12 bases between them. Germline lookup yields CDR1 SGHRS and CDR2 YFSETQ. This CDR3 region has 15 residues.

V usage is TRBV7-9 and J usage is TRBJ2-5; 8 bases are shared with TRBD1. CDR1 and CDR2 from the germline V gene are SEHNR and FQNEAQ (reference sequence). This CDR3 comprises 15 residues. V shed 6 bases, J shed 9 bases, and the junction held 15 bases outside the gene matches. The CDR3 is CASSSGTGTAAAQYF. DNA of the CDR3: TGTGCCAGCAGTTCCGGGACAGGAACCGCGGCGGCCCAGTACTTC.

The chain employs TRBV29-1 and TRBJ2-7; TRBD1 matches 7 bases. The germline CDR1 and CDR2 sequences are SQVTM and ANQGSEA. With 6 bases clipped from V and 5 bases from J, the junction kept 13 bases outside the gene matches. The CDR3 has 14 amino acids. The chain's CDR3 is CSVYPPGQSHEQYF. CDR3 DNA: TGCAGCGTCTACCCCCCGGGACAGAGCCACGAGCAGTACTTC.

V gene TRBV6-6 combines with J gene TRBJ2-1; possibly TRBD2 for D (6 bases). Trimming took off 0 bases at V and 10 bases at J, with 10 bases between the two ends. This CDR3 spans 13 amino acids. CDR1 and CDR2 from the germline V gene are MNHNY and SVGAGI (reference sequence). The CDR3 region is CASSYSIGLEQFF. DNA for the CDR3: TGTGCCAGCAGTTACTCGATAGGACTAGAGCAGTTCTTC.